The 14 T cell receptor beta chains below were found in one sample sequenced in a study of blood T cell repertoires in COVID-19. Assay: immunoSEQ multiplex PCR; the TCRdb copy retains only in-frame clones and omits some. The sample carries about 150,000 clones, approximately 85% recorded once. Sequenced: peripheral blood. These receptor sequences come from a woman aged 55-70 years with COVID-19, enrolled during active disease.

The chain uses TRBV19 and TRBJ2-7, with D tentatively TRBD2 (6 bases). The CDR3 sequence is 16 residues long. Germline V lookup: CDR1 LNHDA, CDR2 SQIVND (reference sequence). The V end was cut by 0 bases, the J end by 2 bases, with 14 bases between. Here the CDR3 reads CASSIDRTTSTYEQYF. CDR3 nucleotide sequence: TGTGCCAGTAGTATAGATCGGACTACCTCAACCTACGAGCAGTACTTC.

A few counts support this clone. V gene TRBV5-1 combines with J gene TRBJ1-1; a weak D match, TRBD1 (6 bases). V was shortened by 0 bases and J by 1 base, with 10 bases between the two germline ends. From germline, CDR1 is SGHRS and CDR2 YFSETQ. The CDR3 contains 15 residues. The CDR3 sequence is CASSLVKTGNTEAFF. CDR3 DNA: TGCGCCAGCAGCTTGGTTAAGACAGGGAACACTGAAGCTTTCTTT. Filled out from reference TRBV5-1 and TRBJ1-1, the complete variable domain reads KAGVTQTPRYLIKTRGQQVTLSCSPISGHRSVSWYQQTPGQGLQFLFEYFSETQRNKGNFPGRFSGRQFSNSRSEMNVSTLELGDSALYLCASSLVKTGNTEAFFGQGTRLTVV.

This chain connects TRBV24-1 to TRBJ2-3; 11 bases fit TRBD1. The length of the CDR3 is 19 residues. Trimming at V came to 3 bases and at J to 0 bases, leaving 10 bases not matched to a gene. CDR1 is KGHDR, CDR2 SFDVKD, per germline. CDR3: CATSDPGTGGGTSTDTQYF. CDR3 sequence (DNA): TGTGCCACCAGTGATCCCGGGACAGGGGGTGGGACTAGCACAGATACGCAGTATTTT.

As DNA, the CDR3 is TGTGCCAGCAGCTTGGCCGGGAGGGTGAGAGAGACCCAGTACTTC. Amino acids: CASSLAGRVRETQYF. The chain couples TRBV5-4 to TRBJ2-5; 8 bases align to TRBD2. Germline CDR1 is SGHNT and CDR2 is YYREEE (reference sequence). The CDR3 is 15 amino acids. Germline trimming cut 0 bases from V and 4 bases from J; bases unmatched to any gene: 5.

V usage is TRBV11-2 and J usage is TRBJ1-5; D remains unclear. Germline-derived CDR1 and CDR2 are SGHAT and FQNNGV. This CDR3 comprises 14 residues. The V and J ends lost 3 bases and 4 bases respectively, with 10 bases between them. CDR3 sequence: CASSLGALNQPQHF. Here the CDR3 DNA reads TGTGCCAGCAGCTTGGGAGCGCTTAATCAGCCCCAGCATTTT.

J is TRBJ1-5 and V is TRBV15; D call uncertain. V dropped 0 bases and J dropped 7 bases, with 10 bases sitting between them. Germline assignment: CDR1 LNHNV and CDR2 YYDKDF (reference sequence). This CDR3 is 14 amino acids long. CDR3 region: CATSRDGGSQPQHF. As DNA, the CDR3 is TGTGCCACCAGCAGAGATGGCGGAAGCCAGCCCCAGCATTTT.

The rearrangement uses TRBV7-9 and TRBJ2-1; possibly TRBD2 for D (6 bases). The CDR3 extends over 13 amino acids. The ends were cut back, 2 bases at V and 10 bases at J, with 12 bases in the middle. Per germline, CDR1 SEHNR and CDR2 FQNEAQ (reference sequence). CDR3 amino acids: CASSLFEGREQFF. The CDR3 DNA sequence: TGTGCCAGCAGCTTATTTGAGGGGAGGGAGCAGTTCTTC.

CDR3 bases: TGTGCCAGCAGCGCGACAGGGATCACTGAAGCTTTCTTT. Encoded protein: CASSATGITEAFF. The J gene is TRBJ1-1, the V gene TRBV7-3; 7 bases map to TRBD1. Trimming cost V 5 bases and J 4 bases; bases outside gene matches: 4. CDR1 is SGHTA, CDR2 FQGTGA, per germline. This CDR3 contains 13 residues.

The CDR3 is CASSLAGTGGTGELFF. DNA of the CDR3: TGTGCCAGCAGCTTAGCAGGCACAGGGGGCACCGGGGAGCTGTTTTTT. The chain links TRBV11-2 to TRBJ2-2; the match to TRBD1 covers 8 bases. CDR3 length: 16 residues. The V gene's germline CDR1 is SGHAT and CDR2 FQNNGV. J gave up 4 bases and V 1 base, and 5 bases lay outside the gene matches. Full variable domain (missing parts from reference TRBV11-2 and TRBJ2-2): EAGVAQSPRYKIIEKRQSVAFWCNPISGHATLYWYQQILGQGPKLLIQFQNNGVVDDSQLPKDRFSAERLKGVDSTLKIQPAKLEDSAVYLCASSLAGTGGTGELFFGEGSRLTVL.

The CDR3 reads CASSQGGRNYGYTF. The CDR3 DNA reads TGTGCCAGCAGCCAAGGGGGCAGAAACTATGGCTACACCTTC. V and J are TRBV3-1 (or the pseudogene TRBV3-2) and TRBJ1-2; tentative D call: TRBD1 (5 bases). V dropped 1 base and J dropped 2 bases, with 8 bases sitting between them. Germline assignment: CDR1 LGHDT and CDR2 YNNKEL (reference sequence). The CDR3 totals 14 residues.

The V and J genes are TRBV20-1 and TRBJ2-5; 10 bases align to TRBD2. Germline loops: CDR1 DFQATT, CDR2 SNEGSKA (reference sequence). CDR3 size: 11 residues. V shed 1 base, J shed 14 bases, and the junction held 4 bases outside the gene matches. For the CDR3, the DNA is TGCAGTGCTAGAGCGGGGACTAGCGTTTACTTC. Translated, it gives CSARAGTSVYF.

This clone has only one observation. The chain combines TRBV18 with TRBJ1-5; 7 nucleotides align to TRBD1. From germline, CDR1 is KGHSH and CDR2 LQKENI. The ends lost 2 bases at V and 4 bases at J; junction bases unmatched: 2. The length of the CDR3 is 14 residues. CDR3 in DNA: TGTGCCAGCTCACCAGGGGACAGTAATCAGCCCCAGCATTTT. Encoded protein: CASSPGDSNQPQHF. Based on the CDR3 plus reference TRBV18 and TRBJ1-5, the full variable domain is NAGVMQNPRHLVRRRGQEARLRCSPMKGHSHVYWYRQLPEEGLKFMVYLQKENIIDESGMPKERFSAEFPKEGPSILRIQQVVRGDSAAYFCASSPGDSNQPQHFGDGTRLSIL.

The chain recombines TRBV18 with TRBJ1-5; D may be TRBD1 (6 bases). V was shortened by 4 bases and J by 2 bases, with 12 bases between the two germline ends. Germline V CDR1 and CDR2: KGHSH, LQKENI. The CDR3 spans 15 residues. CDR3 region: CASSLTRQGNQPQHF. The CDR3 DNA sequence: TGTGCCAGCTCACTCACGAGACAGGGCAATCAGCCCCAGCATTTT.

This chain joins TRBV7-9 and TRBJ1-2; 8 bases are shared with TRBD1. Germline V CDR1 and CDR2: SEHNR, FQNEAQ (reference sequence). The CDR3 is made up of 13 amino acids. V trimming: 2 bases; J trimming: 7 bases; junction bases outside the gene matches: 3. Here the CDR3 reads CASSLSGGAGYTF. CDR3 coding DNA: TGTGCCAGCAGCTTATCAGGGGGCGCTGGCTACACCTTC.